One sample yielded the 29 T cell receptor beta chains listed below, sequenced in a study of T cell responses to AZD1222 COVID-19 vaccine. TCRdb's copy holds only in-frame clones and misses some; the assay was immunoSEQ multiplex PCR. This sample carries around 99,000 clones, about nine tenths of them seen once, and the ten largest clones take 4.5% to 6.5%. This material consisted of peripheral blood, taken on day 0 of AZD1222 vaccination. The receptors stem from an adult in good health.

The chain has TRBV24-1 and TRBJ1-2, with D unresolved. Germline CDR1 is KGHDR and CDR2 is SFDVKD. The CDR3 has 14 residues. With 1 base removed from V and 5 bases from J, the gap between germline ends came to 10 bases. CDR3: CATSDFRTVYGYTF. The CDR3 DNA follows: TGTGCCACCAGTGATTTTAGAACAGTTTATGGCTACACCTTC.

This chain joins TRBV28 and TRBJ2-7; tentatively, D is TRBD2 (6 bases). V lost 6 bases to trimming and J lost 1 base, with 13 bases between them. The CDR3 is 14 amino acids. From germline, CDR1 is MDHEN and CDR2 SYDVKM. CDR3 nucleotide sequence: TGTGCCAGCAGGCCCTTCGGGGGATCCTACGAGCAGTACTTC. This encodes CASRPFGGSYEQYF. The whole variable domain, filled in from reference TRBV28 and TRBJ2-7, reads DVKVTQSSRYLVKRTGEKVFLECVQDMDHENMFWYRQDPGLGLRLIYFSYDVKMKEKGDIPEGYSVSREKKERFSLILESASTNQTSMYLCASRPFGGSYEQYFGPGTRLTVT.

V is TRBV10-2 and J is TRBJ2-1; maybe TRBD2 (7 bases). CDR1 is WSHSY and CDR2 is SAAADI in the germline V gene. CDR3 length equals 15 residues. Trimming stripped 7 bases from V and 10 bases from J, with 23 bases between. This CDR3 reads CASNNRVGLGGEQFF. In DNA, the CDR3 is TGCGCCAGCAACAACAGGGTCGGTTTGGGGGGGGAGCAGTTCTTC.

The chain is built from TRBV7-2 and TRBJ2-7, with TRBD2 identical over 11 bases. V trimming: 1 base; J trimming: 0 bases; junction bases outside the gene matches: 8. This CDR3 contains 18 residues. Germline-derived CDR1 and CDR2 are SGHTA and FQGNSA. The CDR3 spells CASSLVAPLAGGSYEQYF. DNA for the CDR3: TGTGCCAGCAGCTTAGTAGCCCCTCTAGCGGGGGGCTCCTACGAGCAGTACTTC.

The V gene is TRBV6-2 or TRBV6-3, the J gene TRBJ2-7; 10 bases map to TRBD2. The V and J ends lost 2 bases and 3 bases, in that order; junction bases with no gene match: 1. There are 14 residues in the CDR3. Germline CDR1 and CDR2: MNHEY and SVGEGT. CDR3 loop: CASSYRTSGYEQYF. CDR3 nucleotides: TGTGCCAGCAGTTACCGGACTAGCGGCTACGAGCAGTACTTC.

The CDR3 DNA follows: TGTGCCAGCAGCTTGGCTGGGCCCAGGGGCTATGGCTACACCTTC. It yields the protein CASSLAGPRGYGYTF. The V gene is TRBV7-2, the J gene TRBJ1-2, with a possible D match to TRBD1 (6 bases). Germline V gene lookup returns CDR1 SGHTA and CDR2 FQGNSA. The CDR3 runs 15 residues. Trimming took off 3 bases at V and 4 bases at J, with 15 bases between the two ends. The full variable domain, rest sourced from reference TRBV7-2 and TRBJ1-2, is GAGVSQSPSNKVTEKGKDVELRCDPISGHTALYWYRQSLGQGLEFLIYFQGNSAPDKSGLPSDRFSAERTGGSVSTLTIQRTQQEDSAVYLCASSLAGPRGYGYTFGSGTRLTVV.

J is TRBJ2-1 and V is TRBV28; D is uncertain. This CDR3 spans 13 amino acids. Per the germline V gene, CDR1 is MDHEN and CDR2 is SYDVKM. The V end was cut by 1 base, the J end by 5 bases, with 6 bases between. CDR3: CASSLSPNNEQFF. In DNA form, the CDR3 reads TGTGCCAGCAGTTTATCGCCGAACAATGAGCAGTTCTTC.

The chain employs TRBV28 and TRBJ2-7; D possibly corresponds to TRBD1 (6 bases). Between the trimmed V and J ends, which lost 6 bases and 1 base, there was a span of 19 bases. The V gene's germline CDR1 is MDHEN and CDR2 SYDVKM. This CDR3 comprises 16 residues. DNA for the CDR3: TGTGCCAGCAGCCCCACATCGGGACACAAGTCCTACGAGCAGTACTTC. Protein product: CASSPTSGHKSYEQYF.

This clone was found once. J is TRBJ2-1 and V is TRBV24-1; D not certain. This CDR3 is 13 amino acids long. V dropped 2 bases and J dropped 14 bases, with 15 bases sitting between them. Germline V lookup: CDR1 KGHDR, CDR2 SFDVKD. This CDR3 reads CATSDSRTLREFF. The CDR3 bases are TGTGCCACCAGTGATTCCCGGACGCTCCGGGAGTTCTTC.

The genes are TRBV19 and TRBJ1-5; TRBD1 aligns across 8 bases. Germline trimming cut 5 bases from V and 7 bases from J; bases unmatched to any gene: 10. The germline gives CDR1 LNHDA, CDR2 SQIVND (reference sequence). The CDR3 contains 15 residues. The CDR3 DNA reads as TGTGCCAGTAGTTCAGAGGACAGGGTCGGGCAGCCCCAGCATTTT. This encodes CASSSEDRVGQPQHF.

The chain joins TRBV28 to TRBJ1-2, with TRBD1 identical over 8 bases. CDR1 MDHEN and CDR2 SYDVKM come from the germline V gene. The CDR3 has 14 amino acids. V shed 6 bases and J 5 bases; nucleotides not matched to a gene: 8. DNA of the CDR3: TGTGCCAGCAGACCAACAGGGGGTATATATGGCTACACCTTC. Translation: CASRPTGGIYGYTF.

The chain carries TRBV6-5 and TRBJ2-5; weak D call: TRBD1 (6 bases). V lost 9 bases, J lost 4 bases, and 12 bases lay in between. The CDR3 spans 12 residues. CDR1 and CDR2 (germline): MNHEY, SVGAGI. The CDR3, as DNA: TGTGCCAGTGGTAGACAGGCAGAGACCCAGTACTTC. Translating it yields CASGRQAETQYF.

This clone was seen just once. The chain carries TRBV4-1 and TRBJ1-1; the match to TRBD1 covers 11 bases. J lost 2 bases, V lost 4 bases, and 3 bases had no gene match. The CDR3 is 15 residues long. CDR1 is MGHRA, CDR2 YSYEKL, per germline. The CDR3 region has the DNA TGCGCCAGCAGCCTTGGACAGGGGGCAAACACTGAAGCTTTCTTT. Translation gives CASSLGQGANTEAFF.

V usage is TRBV29-1 and J usage is TRBJ2-3; D is uncertain. The CDR3 spans 14 residues. The germline V gene has CDR1 SQVTM and CDR2 ANQGSEA. V lost 4 bases, J lost 2 bases, and 13 bases lay in between. CDR3 region: CSVGVGQNTDTQYF. CDR3 coding DNA: TGCAGCGTTGGTGTCGGGCAGAACACAGATACGCAGTATTTT.

V gene TRBV12-5 combines with J gene TRBJ1-1; the D gene is possibly TRBD1 (6 bases). V lost 6 bases and J lost 8, with 10 bases in between. The CDR3 has 11 residues. From germline, CDR1 is LGHNT and CDR2 FRNRAP. CDR3 nucleotide sequence: TGTGCTAGTGGCCAGGGGACAGAAGCTTTCTTT. Translated: CASGQGTEAFF.

The chain uses TRBV6-6 and TRBJ1-2, with D tentatively TRBD1 (6 bases). This CDR3 contains 12 residues. Germline CDR1 reads MNHNY; CDR2 reads SVGAGI (reference sequence). V lost 8 bases and J 4 bases, leaving 11 bases between the germline ends. The CDR3 DNA reads TGTGCCAGCGGGGGGGCCCTCTATGGCTACACCTTC. Encoded protein: CASGGALYGYTF.

This rearrangement joins TRBV10-3 to TRBJ1-1; D may be TRBD1 (6 bases). V lost 2 bases and J lost 4, with 17 bases in between. Germline CDR1 ENHRY, CDR2 SYGVKD. The CDR3 covers 16 residues. The CDR3: CAISEGDSKGGTEAFF. Here the CDR3 DNA reads TGTGCCATCAGTGAGGGGGACTCCAAAGGGGGCACTGAAGCTTTCTTT.

The chain has TRBV5-1 and TRBJ1-5, with D hard to call. CDR3 length: 14 residues. Germline V CDR1 and CDR2: SGHRS, YFSETQ. Trimming removed 0 bases at V and 0 bases at J, with 4 bases between. CDR3 loop: CASSLEGSNQPQHF. DNA for the CDR3: TGCGCCAGCAGCTTGGAGGGTAGCAATCAGCCCCAGCATTTT.

For the CDR3, the DNA is TGTGCCAGCTCACCACTTCGGACAGGGAGGAGTACCGGGGAGCTGTTTTTT. Its protein is CASSPLRTGRSTGELFF. V and J are TRBV18 and TRBJ2-2; 8 bases are shared with TRBD1. The CDR3 runs 17 residues. CDR1 is KGHSH and CDR2 is LQKENI in the germline V gene. Germline trimming cut 1 base from V and 5 bases from J; bases unmatched to any gene: 9.

The J gene is TRBJ1-5, the V gene TRBV30; no reliable D call. There are 13 residues in the CDR3. Trimming cost V 2 bases and J 2 bases, with 7 bases left between them. Germline CDR1 GTSNPN, CDR2 SVGIG (reference sequence). The CDR3 DNA reads TGTGCCTGGAGTCCGGGTGGCAATCAGCCCCAGCATTTT. Translating gives CAWSPGGNQPQHF.

This chain uses TRBV7-2 with TRBJ2-3; 9 bases agree with TRBD2. J gave up 5 bases and V 0 bases, and 3 bases lay outside the gene matches. This CDR3 is built from 15 residues. The germline CDR1 and CDR2 sequences are SGHTA and FQGNSA. CDR3 loop: CASSLARGGGDTQYF. CDR3 nucleotides: TGTGCCAGCAGCTTAGCGCGGGGGGGCGGAGATACGCAGTATTTT.

The genes are TRBV7-2 and TRBJ2-7, with TRBD2 matching 8 bases. The CDR3 covers 14 residues. V trimming: 4 bases; J trimming: 4 bases; junction bases outside the gene matches: 6. From germline, CDR1 is SGHTA and CDR2 FQGNSA. The CDR3 sequence is CASSSASGGYEQYF. In DNA form, the CDR3 reads TGTGCCAGCAGCTCAGCCAGCGGGGGTTACGAGCAGTACTTC. Full variable domain (missing parts from reference TRBV7-2 and TRBJ2-7): GAGVSQSPSNKVTEKGKDVELRCDPISGHTALYWYRQSLGQGLEFLIYFQGNSAPDKSGLPSDRFSAERTGGSVSTLTIQRTQQEDSAVYLCASSSASGGYEQYFGPGTRLTVT.

The chain has TRBV5-1 and TRBJ2-1, with 8 bases aligning to TRBD1. The CDR3 length is 16 residues. V was clipped by 4 bases and J by 5 bases; unmatched bases: 11. CDR1 is SGHRS and CDR2 is YFSETQ in the germline V gene. CDR3 protein: CASSPFGQGPNNEQFF. CDR3 DNA: TGCGCCAGCAGCCCGTTCGGACAGGGTCCAAACAATGAGCAGTTCTTC.

The chain uses TRBV1 and TRBJ2-1; the DNA was not compared with TRBD2, the D call given in the table. TRBV1 constitutes a pseudogene. CDR3 length: 14 amino acids. The CDR3 DNA sequence: TGCACCAGCAGCCAAGATTGGTATGGCGGTGAGCAGTTCTTC. Its translation is CTSSQDWYGGEQFF.

The chain couples TRBV18 to TRBJ2-2, with TRBD2 as a possible D gene (5 bases). Germline V gives CDR1 KGHSH, CDR2 LQKENI. Trimming cost V 2 bases and J 1 base, with 8 bases left between them. CDR3 length: 15 amino acids. CDR3 nucleotide sequence: TGTGCCAGCTCACCAACGGGAATGAACACCGGGGAGCTGTTTTTT. Protein product: CASSPTGMNTGELFF.

The chain joins TRBV6-5 to TRBJ2-5; 12 nucleotides line up with TRBD2. The V gene's germline CDR1 is MNHEY and CDR2 SVGAGI. The CDR3 runs 14 residues. V shed 7 bases, J shed 5 bases, and the junction held 5 bases outside the gene matches. The CDR3 coding sequence is TGTGCCAGCACTAGCGGGGGGGCCGAGGAGACCCAGTACTTC. It encodes CASTSGGAEETQYF.

The V gene is TRBV7-2, the J gene TRBJ2-6; D remains ambiguous. The ends were cut back, 5 bases at V and 0 bases at J, with 8 bases in the middle. There are 15 residues in the CDR3. The germline V gene encodes CDR1 SGHTA and CDR2 FQGNSA. The CDR3 sequence is CASSTGSSGANVLTF. CDR3 DNA: TGTGCCAGCAGCACCGGAAGCTCTGGGGCCAACGTCCTGACTTTC.

V gene TRBV15 combines with J gene TRBJ2-4; the D is unclear. This CDR3 has 13 amino acids. Looked up from germline, CDR1 is LNHNV and CDR2 is YYDKDF (reference sequence). Trimming left V 4 bases short and J 7 bases short, with 11 bases between. The CDR3 region is CATSIDPGNIQYF. CDR3 bases: TGTGCCACCAGCATCGACCCCGGCAACATTCAGTACTTC.

The chain carries TRBV30 and TRBJ2-1, with D possibly being TRBD2 (7 bases). The CDR3 runs to 14 residues. Germline lookup yields CDR1 GTSNPN and CDR2 SVGIG (reference sequence). With 2 bases removed from V and 8 bases from J, the gap between germline ends came to 16 bases. CDR3 nucleotide sequence: TGTGCCTGGAGTCTCAAGGGGGGGGCCCATGAGCAGTTCTTC. This codes for CAWSLKGGAHEQFF.